This T cell receptor beta chain was profiled in a study of cytomegalovirus exposure and HLA in healthy donors. Across the whole study: Around 83% of some 390 genotyped donors fell in the Caucasian-associated ancestry cluster. Study-wide findings and caveats: A later analysis reportedly found fewer N-insertions in an Asian-associated ancestry cluster than the roughly 680-donor mean. Rarity held for most TCR sequences, but there were some public TCRs that occurred in many donors. When analyzed later, a missense DCLRE1C variant was found to be linked to TCR beta V- and J-gene trimming.

A multiplex PCR was run with 60 Vbeta primers and 13 Jbeta primers. Using immunoSEQ multiplex PCR, the repertoire was profiled, and TCRdb retains in-frame clones only, with some absent. Of 120,000 or so clones listed, less than 10% are singletons. This CDR3 is built from 14 residues. In germline, CDR1 is SGHNT, CDR2 YYREEE (reference sequence). V lost 2 bases, J lost 6 bases, and 14 bases lay in between. This clone was counted ten times or more. The antigen remains unidentified. The chain couples TRBV5-4 to TRBJ1-2; unclear D gene. Sequenced sample: PBMCs. This TCR came from a woman in her thirties or forties in good health and CMV-seropositive. The CDR3 sequence is CASSFFSVWHGYTF. The DNA for the CDR3 is TGTGCCAGCAGCTTTTTTTCCGTTTGGCATGGCTACACCTTC. Looking up the rest from reference TRBV5-4 and TRBJ1-2 gives the full variable domain: ETGVTQSPTHLIKTRGQQVTLRCSSQSGHNTVSWYQQALGQGPQFIFQYYREEENGRGNFPPRFSGLQFPNYSSELNVNALELDDSALYLCASSFFSVWHGYTFGSGTRLTVV.